The 8 T cell receptor beta chains listed next were all sequenced from one sample in a study of blood T cell repertoires in COVID-19. Profiled with immunoSEQ multiplex PCR; TCRdb holds only in-frame clones, not every one. The sample has 200,000 to 250,000 clones; approximately 92% are singletons. Sequenced: PBMCs or T cells enriched from blood (not recorded which). These receptors were collected from a woman aged 18-29 years in a cohort exposed to, infected with or recovered from COVID-19 (not recorded which).

This clone was seen just once. The rearrangement joins TRBV18 to TRBJ1-2, with 8 bases that match TRBD1. This CDR3 is built from 14 residues. Germline V CDR1 and CDR2: KGHSH, LQKENI. Trimming took 2 bases from V and 6 from J; bases not matched to a gene: 5. The CDR3 nucleotides read TGTGCCAGCTCACCATTGGGACAGGCGCATGGCTACACCTTC. This encodes CASSPLGQAHGYTF. Combining the CDR3 with reference TRBV18 and TRBJ1-2 gives the whole variable domain NAGVMQNPRHLVRRRGQEARLRCSPMKGHSHVYWYRQLPEEGLKFMVYLQKENIIDESGMPKERFSAEFPKEGPSILRIQQVVRGDSAAYFCASSPLGQAHGYTFGSGTRLTVV.

The chain has TRBV24-1 and TRBJ2-3; TRBD2 matches at 7 bases. The CDR3 contains 18 residues. The junction had 11 bases not matched to a gene; V was cut back by 3 bases and J by 0 bases. Germline CDR1 and CDR2: KGHDR and SFDVKD. For the CDR3, the DNA is TGTGCCACCAGTGATCCCGCCCCTGCGGGAGTTAGCACAGATACGCAGTATTTT. Translating gives CATSDPAPAGVSTDTQYF.

The rearrangement joins TRBV6-5 to TRBJ2-3, with 8 bases identical to TRBD1. CDR3 length: 14 residues. Germline values: CDR1 MNHEY, CDR2 SVGAGI. V shed 4 bases and J 5 bases; nucleotides not matched to a gene: 5. CDR3 region: CASSLDRARDTQYF. CDR3 coding DNA: TGTGCCAGCAGTTTGGACAGGGCGAGAGATACGCAGTATTTT.

This clone turned up a few times. Additional DNA sequences in this sample encode the identical CDR3. The V and J genes are TRBV4-1 and TRBJ2-7; 7 nucleotides match TRBD2. V shed 1 base and J 1 base; nucleotides not matched to a gene: 4. Germline lookup yields CDR1 MGHRA and CDR2 YSYEKL. The CDR3 runs 15 residues. The DNA of the CDR3 is TGCGCCAGCAGCCAAGCGGGAGGCCGATCCTACGAGCAGTACTTC. Its translation is CASSQAGGRSYEQYF.

This clone occurred a few times. The chain links TRBV21-1 to TRBJ2-5; TRBD1, the table's D call, was not compared with the DNA. TRBV21-1 has pseudogene status. The CDR3 loop spans 12 amino acids. This chain's CDR3 is CPKGQKEETQYF. CDR3 nucleotides: TGTCCTAAAGGACAAAAAGAAGAGACCCAGTACTTC.

The V gene is TRBV5-4, the J gene TRBJ1-2, with a weak D call TRBD1 (6 bases). The CDR3 consists of 13 residues. Per the germline V gene, CDR1 is SGHNT and CDR2 is YYREEE (reference sequence). Trimming stripped 0 bases from V and 4 bases from J, with 7 bases between. The CDR3 nucleotides are TGTGCCAGCAGCTTGGAACAGGGCTATGGCTACACCTTC. It translates to CASSLEQGYGYTF. Together with reference TRBV5-4 and TRBJ1-2, the CDR3 gives the full variable domain: ETGVTQSPTHLIKTRGQQVTLRCSSQSGHNTVSWYQQALGQGPQFIFQYYREEENGRGNFPPRFSGLQFPNYSSELNVNALELDDSALYLCASSLEQGYGYTFGSGTRLTVV.

The V call is TRBV19, the J call TRBJ1-4, with TRBD1 identical over 9 bases. The germline V gene has CDR1 LNHDA and CDR2 SQIVND (reference sequence). V was pared by 5 bases and J by 14 bases, with 18 bases of the junction left unmatched. The length of the CDR3 is 16 residues. The DNA of the CDR3 is TGTGCCAGTAGTTCCGGGACAGGGCGGGAATGGAAGAAGCTGTTTTTT. It codes for CASSSGTGREWKKLFF.

The chain links TRBV24-1 to TRBJ2-1, with 8 bases aligning to TRBD2. This CDR3 is 15 amino acids long. In germline, CDR1 is KGHDR, CDR2 SFDVKD. V was pared by 2 bases and J by 9 bases, with 8 bases of the junction left unmatched. CDR3 in amino acids: CATSDSGRARFEQFF. DNA of the CDR3: TGTGCCACCAGTGATTCCGGGAGGGCCAGGTTTGAGCAGTTCTTC.